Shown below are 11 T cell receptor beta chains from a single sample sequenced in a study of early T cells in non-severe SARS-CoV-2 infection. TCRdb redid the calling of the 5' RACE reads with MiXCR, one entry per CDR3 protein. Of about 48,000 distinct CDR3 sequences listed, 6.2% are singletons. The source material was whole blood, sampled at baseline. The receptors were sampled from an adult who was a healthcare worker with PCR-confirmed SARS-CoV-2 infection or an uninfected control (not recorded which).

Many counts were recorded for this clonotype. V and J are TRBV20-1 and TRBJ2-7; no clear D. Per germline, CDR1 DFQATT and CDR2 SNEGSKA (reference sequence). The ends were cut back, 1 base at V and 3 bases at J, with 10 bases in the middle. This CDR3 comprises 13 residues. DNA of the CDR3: TGCAGTGCTAGAGGGGCCCTGGTCTACGAGCAGTACTTC. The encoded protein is CSARGALVYEQYF.

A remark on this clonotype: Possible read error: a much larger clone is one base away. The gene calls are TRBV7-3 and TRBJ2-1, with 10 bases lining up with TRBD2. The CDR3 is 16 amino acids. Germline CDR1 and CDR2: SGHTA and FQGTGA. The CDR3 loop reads CTSSPTLAGAKNEQFF. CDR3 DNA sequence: TGTACCAGCAGCCCGACCCTAGCGGGAGCAAAAAATGAGCAGTTCTTC.

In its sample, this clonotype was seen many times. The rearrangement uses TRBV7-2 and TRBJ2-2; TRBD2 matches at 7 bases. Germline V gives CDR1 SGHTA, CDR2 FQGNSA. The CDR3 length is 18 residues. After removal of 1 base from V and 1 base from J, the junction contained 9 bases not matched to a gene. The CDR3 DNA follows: TGTGCCAGCAGCTTAGTTAGTATGTCTAGCGGGAACACCGGGGAGCTGTTTTTT. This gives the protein CASSLVSMSSGNTGELFF.

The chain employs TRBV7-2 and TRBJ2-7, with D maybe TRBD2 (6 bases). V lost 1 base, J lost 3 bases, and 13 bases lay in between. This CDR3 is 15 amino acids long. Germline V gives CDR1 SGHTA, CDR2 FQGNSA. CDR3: CASSLVGSGDYEQYF. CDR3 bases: TGTGCCAGCAGCTTAGTTGGTAGCGGAGACTACGAGCAGTACTTC.

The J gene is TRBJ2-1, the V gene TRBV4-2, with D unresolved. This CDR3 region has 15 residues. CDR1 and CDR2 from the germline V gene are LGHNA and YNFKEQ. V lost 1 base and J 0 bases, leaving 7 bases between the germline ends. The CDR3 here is CASSQVLSSYNEQFF. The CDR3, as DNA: TGTGCCAGCAGCCAAGTGTTGAGCTCCTACAATGAGCAGTTCTTC.

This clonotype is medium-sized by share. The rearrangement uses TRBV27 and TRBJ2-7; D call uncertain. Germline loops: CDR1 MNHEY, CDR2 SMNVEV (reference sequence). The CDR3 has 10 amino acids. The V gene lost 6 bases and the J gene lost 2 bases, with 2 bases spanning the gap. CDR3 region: CASSPYEQYF. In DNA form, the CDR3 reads TGTGCCAGCAGCCCCTACGAGCAGTACTTC.

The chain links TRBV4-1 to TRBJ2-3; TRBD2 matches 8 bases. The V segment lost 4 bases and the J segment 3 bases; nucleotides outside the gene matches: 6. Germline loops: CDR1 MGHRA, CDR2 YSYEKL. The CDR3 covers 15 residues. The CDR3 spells CASSPSGSRTDTQYF. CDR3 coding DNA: TGCGCCAGCAGCCCCAGCGGGAGCCGTACAGATACGCAGTATTTT.

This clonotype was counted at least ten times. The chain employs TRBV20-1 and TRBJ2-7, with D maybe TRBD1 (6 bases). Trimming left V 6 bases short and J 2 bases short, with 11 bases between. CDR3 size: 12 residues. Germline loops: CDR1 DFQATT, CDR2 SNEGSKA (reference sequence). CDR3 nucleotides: TGCAGTGCGGGGGCGGAGCCCTACGAGCAGTACTTC. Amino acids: CSAGAEPYEQYF.

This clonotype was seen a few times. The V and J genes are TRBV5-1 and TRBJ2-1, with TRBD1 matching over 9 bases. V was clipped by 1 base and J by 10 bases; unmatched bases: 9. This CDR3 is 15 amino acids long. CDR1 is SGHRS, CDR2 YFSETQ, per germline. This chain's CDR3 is CASSLSTGGIGEQFF. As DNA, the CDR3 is TGCGCCAGCAGCTTGTCGACAGGGGGAATAGGCGAGCAGTTCTTC.

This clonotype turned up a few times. CDR3 sequence: CASSQGDRVTEAFF. Written as DNA, the CDR3 is TGCGCCAGCAGCCAAGGGGACAGGGTCACTGAAGCTTTCTTT. The V call is TRBV4-1, the J call TRBJ1-1, with TRBD1 identical over 9 bases. This CDR3 spans 14 amino acids. V shed 1 base and J 4 bases; nucleotides not matched to a gene: 1. Germline values: CDR1 MGHRA, CDR2 YSYEKL.

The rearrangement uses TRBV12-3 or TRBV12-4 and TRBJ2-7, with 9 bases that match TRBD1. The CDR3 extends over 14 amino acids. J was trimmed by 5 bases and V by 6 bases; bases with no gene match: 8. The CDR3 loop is CASSHPGQGHEQYF. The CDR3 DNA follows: TGTGCCAGCAGCCATCCGGGACAGGGCCACGAGCAGTACTTC.